The 7 T cell receptor beta chains presented below share a single source sample, sequenced in a study of monozygotic twins with cystic fibrosis. Only in-frame clones appear in the TCRdb table, and some are missing; sequencing was by immunoSEQ multiplex PCR. The table has 29,000 or so clones, just under 85% seen once; the top ten hold around 1%. Material for sequencing was blood. The receptors come from a girl aged 2-10 years with cystic fibrosis.

The chain is built from TRBV19 and TRBJ2-3; the match to TRBD2 covers 14 bases. The CDR3 length is 15 residues. After removal of 9 bases from V and 0 bases from J, the junction contained 2 bases not matched to a gene. Per the germline V gene, CDR1 is LNHDA and CDR2 is SQIVND (reference sequence). This CDR3 is CASRTSGRSTDTQYF. The CDR3 nucleotides read TGTGCCAGCCGGACTAGCGGGAGGAGCACAGATACGCAGTATTTT.

The gene calls are TRBV10-3 and TRBJ1-6; a possible D gene is TRBD1 (5 bases). V lost 8 bases to trimming and J lost 6 bases, with 8 bases between them. The CDR3 runs to 12 residues. The germline gives CDR1 ENHRY, CDR2 SYGVKD. The CDR3 coding sequence is TGTGCCATCGGGACGGCTAATTCACCCCTCCACTTT. It encodes CAIGTANSPLHF.

The V call is TRBV5-1, the J call TRBJ2-3; no firm D call. V was pared by 0 bases and J by 5 bases, with 10 bases between. The CDR3 length is 14 residues. Germline V CDR1 and CDR2: SGHRS, YFSETQ. This CDR3 is CASSLGDLEDTQYF. CDR3 DNA: TGCGCCAGCAGCTTGGGTGACTTAGAAGATACGCAGTATTTT.

The chain uses TRBV9 and TRBJ1-4; D is ambiguous. This CDR3 spans 13 amino acids. Germline V gene data show CDR1 as SGDLS and CDR2 as YYNGEE. Trimming cost V 4 bases and J 5 bases, with 9 bases left between them. CDR3 nucleotides: TGTGCCAGCAGCCCTAGCTGGAATGAAAAACTGTTTTTT. This gives the protein CASSPSWNEKLFF.

The CDR3 bases are TGTGCCAGCAGCAGAAGGACGGGGAACACTGAAGCTTTCTTT. The encoded protein is CASSRRTGNTEAFF. V and J are TRBV7-2 and TRBJ1-1; unclear D gene. Germline V lookup: CDR1 SGHTA, CDR2 FQGNSA. The CDR3 has 14 amino acids. V was cut by 5 bases and J by 1 base, with 11 bases left in between.

This clone was detected only once. The V call is TRBV11-2, the J call TRBJ2-3, with D unresolved. The germline CDR1 and CDR2 sequences are SGHAT and FQNNGV. The CDR3 contains 15 residues. V lost 1 base and J lost 3, with 11 bases in between. As DNA, the CDR3 is TGTGCCAGCAGCTTAGGGGCCGCAGAGACAGATACGCAGTATTTT. It yields the protein CASSLGAAETDTQYF.

This clone was observed a few times. The chain recombines TRBV19 with TRBJ1-2; D perhaps matches TRBD1 (6 bases). Germline CDR1 reads LNHDA; CDR2 reads SQIVND (reference sequence). The ends were cut back, 4 bases at V and 11 bases at J, with 20 bases in the middle. The CDR3 contains 14 residues. This CDR3 reads CASSTAHRDFGYTF. The CDR3 DNA follows: TGTGCCAGTAGTACCGCCCACAGGGACTTCGGTTACACCTTC.